This is a list of T cell receptor beta chains from one sample in a study of T-cell reconstitution after alpha-beta-depleted transplantation in children. TCRdb analysed the PCR reads with MiXCR anew, one entry per CDR3 protein. The top ten hold around 0.96% of the sample, which has some 640,000 distinct CDR3 sequences, roughly 15% seen once. The sample in question was PBMCs from the stem cell graft donor, obtained from the stem cell graft. These receptors came from a human donor who donated a stem cell graft to a child with acute myeloid leukemia. Both conserved end residues are part of each CDR3. A D gene is named only where the DNA matches it firmly. Part of the rows lack a size; the others show once, few, many or a class for expanded clones.

.	TRBV6-4	many	TRBJ2-1	CASSPGAYNEQFF	TGTGCCAGCAGCCCCGGGGCCTACAATGAGCAGTTCTTC
.	TRBV20-1	many	TRBJ1-5	CSADSPFWPQHF	TGCAGTGCCGACAGCCCTTTTTGGCCCCAGCATTTT
.	TRBV28	few	TRBJ1-1	CASSLRDTRYTEAFF	TGTGCCAGCAGCCTCAGGGACACCCGTTACACTGAAGCTTTCTTT
.	TRBV27	many	TRBJ1-1	CASSPLAMNTEAFF	TGTGCCAGCAGTCCCCTTGCCATGAACACTGAAGCTTTCTTT
.	TRBV11-2	.	TRBJ2-2	CASSPGSATGELFF	TGTGCCAGCAGCCCGGGATCCGCGACCGGGGAGCTGTTTTTT
TRBD1	TRBV5-1	many	TRBJ2-7	CASSLAATGLPTEQYF	TGCGCCAGCAGCTTGGCCGCGACAGGGCTCCCTACCGAGCAGTACTTC
TRBD2	TRBV11-2	once	TRBJ2-1	CASSLESGGATYNEQFF	TGTGCCAGCAGCTTAGAGAGCGGGGGGGCGACGTACAATGAGCAGTTCTTC
.	TRBV29-1	many	TRBJ2-1	CSVDGPNGYNEQFF	TGCAGCGTTGATGGGCCCAACGGGTACAATGAGCAGTTCTTC
.	TRBV29-1	many	TRBJ2-7	CSVKSTGLTYEQYF	TGCAGCGTTAAATCGACAGGACTTACCTACGAGCAGTACTTC
.	TRBV12-3/TRBV12-4	many	TRBJ1-4	CASSLTEKLFF	TGTGCCAGCAGTTTAACCGAAAAACTGTTTTTT
TRBD2	TRBV28	few	TRBJ2-1	CASRSGEAQWDEQFF	TGTGCCAGCAGGAGCGGGGAGGCTCAGTGGGATGAGCAGTTCTTC
.	TRBV20-1	.	TRBJ1-5	CSVTAPGFNQPQHF	TGCAGTGTCACGGCTCCAGGGTTCAATCAGCCCCAGCATTTT
TRBD2	TRBV7-2	few	TRBJ2-7	CASSPGLAGGLSYEQYF	TGTGCCAGCAGCCCGGGACTAGCGGGGGGCCTTTCCTACGAGCAGTACTTC
.	TRBV12-3/TRBV12-4	.	TRBJ2-3	CASSLAGATDTKYF	TGTGCCAGCAGTTTAGCGGGGGCCACAGATACGAAGTATTTT
TRBD1	TRBV6-4	few	TRBJ2-7	CASRIDRAFYEQYF	TGTGCCAGCAGGATCGACAGGGCCTTTTACGAGCAGTACTTC
.	TRBV5-5	few	TRBJ2-2	CASSFWLTLNTGELFF	TGTGCCAGCAGCTTCTGGCTCACCTTGAACACCGGGGAGCTGTTTTTT
.	TRBV28	few	TRBJ1-5	CASSLTRNQPQHF	TGTGCCAGCAGTTTAACGAGGAATCAGCCCCAGCATTTT
.	TRBV27	.	TRBJ2-7	CASSIQGPHYYEQYF	TGTGCCAGCAGTATTCAGGGTCCCCACTACTACGAGCAGTACTTC
TRBD1	TRBV20-1	few	TRBJ2-2	CSARNRGNTGELFF	TGCAGTGCTAGAAACAGGGGGAACACCGGGGAGCTGTTTTTT
.	TRBV29-1	many	TRBJ2-7	CSVIDSSYEQYF	TGCAGCGTTATCGACAGCTCCTACGAGCAGTACTTC
.	TRBV10-3	.	TRBJ1-1	CAISESGGANTEAFF	TGTGCCATCAGTGAGTCGGGGGGCGCGAACACTGAAGCTTTCTTT
.	TRBV7-2	many	TRBJ1-1	CASSWTGRTEAFF	TGTGCCAGCAGCTGGACCGGGAGGACTGAAGCTTTCTTT
.	TRBV20-1	many	TRBJ2-3	CSARGGRADTQYF	TGCAGTGCTAGGGGGGGCAGGGCTGATACGCAGTATTTT
TRBD2	TRBV5-1	.	TRBJ2-5	CASSLELAGLLETQYF	TGCGCCAGCAGCTTGGAGCTAGCGGGGTTACTAGAGACCCAGTACTTC
.	TRBV3-1	.	TRBJ2-1	CASSHSGSNEQFF	TGTGCCAGCAGCCACTCGGGTAGCAATGAGCAGTTCTTC
TRBD2	TRBV15	.	TRBJ2-2	CATSRPRPGLASTGELFF	TGTGCCACCAGCAGACCCCGACCGGGACTAGCGTCGACCGGGGAGCTGTTTTTT
.	TRBV20-1	many	TRBJ1-5	CSVAAGVGKSNQPQHF	TGCAGTGTAGCCGCAGGGGTTGGAAAATCCAATCAGCCCCAGCATTTT
TRBD2	TRBV12-3/TRBV12-4	many	TRBJ2-3	CASSLRRLADKGDTQYF	TGTGCCAGCAGTTTACGGCGCCTAGCGGACAAGGGAGATACGCAGTATTTT
TRBD1	TRBV18	.	TRBJ2-5	CASSTNRGRKETQYF	TGTGCCAGCTCGACAAACAGGGGGCGAAAAGAGACCCAGTACTTC
.	TRBV6-5	.	TRBJ2-2	CASSYDLFATGELFF	TGTGCCAGCAGTTATGACCTCTTTGCCACCGGGGAGCTGTTTTTT
.	TRBV10-3	many	TRBJ1-2	CAISEEGDRHYGYTF	TGTGCCATCAGTGAGGAGGGTGACAGGCACTATGGCTACACCTTC
.	TRBV3-1	.	TRBJ2-5	CASSQDREYQETQYF	TGTGCCAGCAGCCAAGACAGGGAGTACCAAGAGACCCAGTACTTC
TRBD1	TRBV4-3	many	TRBJ1-2	CASSQVSGTDYGYTF	TGCGCCAGCAGCCAAGTTAGCGGGACAGACTATGGCTACACCTTC
TRBD2	TRBV20-1	.	TRBJ2-5	CSAERRGETQYF	TGCAGTGCTGAGAGGCGGGGGGAGACCCAGTACTTC
.	TRBV7-3	.	TRBJ2-3	CASSLYGQGRRDTQYF	TGTGCCAGCAGCCTATATGGGCAGGGGCGGAGAGATACGCAGTATTTT
.	TRBV5-1	few	TRBJ2-3	CASSPDQMSTDTQYF	TGCGCCAGCAGTCCCGACCAGATGAGCACAGATACGCAGTATTTT
.	TRBV24-1	few	TRBJ2-3	CATSAPRGDTQYF	TGTGCCACCAGTGCCCCCCGAGGAGATACGCAGTATTTT
.	TRBV7-2	.	TRBJ1-2	CASSLANGANYGYTF	TGTGCCAGCAGCTTAGCTAACGGGGCGAACTATGGCTACACCTTC
.	TRBV25-1	few	TRBJ1-1	CASGGGRTEAFF	TGTGCCAGCGGCGGGGGGCGAACTGAAGCTTTCTTT
TRBD2	TRBV30	few	TRBJ2-7	CACLAGVASYEQYF	TGTGCCTGCTTAGCGGGGGTTGCCTCCTACGAGCAGTACTTC
.	TRBV12-3/TRBV12-4	.	TRBJ1-3	CASSLLGGRSGNTIYF	TGTGCCAGCAGTTTATTGGGGGGGAGATCTGGAAACACCATATATTTT
.	TRBV11-2	many	TRBJ1-1	CASSLDPGLNTEAFF	TGTGCCAGCAGCTTAGACCCAGGGTTGAACACTGAAGCTTTCTTT
TRBD1	TRBV3-1	.	TRBJ1-1	CASSQVGGRTEAFF	TGTGCCAGCAGCCAAGTAGGGGGCCGAACTGAAGCTTTCTTT
TRBD1	TRBV20-1	many	TRBJ2-5	CSASRPGGRETQYF	TGCAGTGCTAGTAGGCCAGGGGGCAGGGAGACCCAGTACTTC
TRBD1	TRBV20-1	many	TRBJ2-4	CSARPGTGSDIQYF	TGCAGTGCTAGACCCGGGACAGGGTCTGACATTCAGTACTTC
TRBD1	TRBV12-3/TRBV12-4	.	TRBJ2-5	CASSLKGTGKQTQYF	TGTGCCAGCAGTTTGAAGGGGACAGGGAAACAGACCCAGTACTTC
.	TRBV6-7	.	TRBJ1-3	CATYPETIYF	TGTGCCACCTACCCGGAAACCATATATTTT
.	TRBV19	few	TRBJ2-1	CASSIFGQLYNEQFF	TGTGCCAGTAGTATATTCGGTCAACTGTACAATGAGCAGTTCTTC
TRBD1	TRBV5-1	.	TRBJ2-1	CASTLQGNEQFF	TGCGCCAGCACCCTACAGGGGAATGAGCAGTTCTTC
.	TRBV12-3/TRBV12-4	.	TRBJ2-2	CASNPRTGELFF	TGTGCCAGCAACCCTAGGACCGGGGAGCTGTTTTTT
.	TRBV20-1	many	TRBJ1-1	CSARGGETNTEAFF	TGCAGTGCCCGCGGGGGGGAGACGAACACTGAAGCTTTCTTT